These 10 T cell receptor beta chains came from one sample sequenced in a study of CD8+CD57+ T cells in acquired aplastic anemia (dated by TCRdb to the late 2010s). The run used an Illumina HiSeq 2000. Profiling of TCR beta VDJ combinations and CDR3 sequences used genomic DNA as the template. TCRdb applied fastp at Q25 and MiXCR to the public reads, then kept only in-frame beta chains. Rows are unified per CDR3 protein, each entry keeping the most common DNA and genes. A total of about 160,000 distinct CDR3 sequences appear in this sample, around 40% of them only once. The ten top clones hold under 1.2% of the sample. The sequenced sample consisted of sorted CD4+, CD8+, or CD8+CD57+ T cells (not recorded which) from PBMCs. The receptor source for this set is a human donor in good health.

The CDR3 reads CASSPDEAQYF. CDR3 bases: TGTGCCAGCTCACCAGACGAGGCCCAGTACTTC. V gene TRBV18 combines with J gene TRBJ2-5; unclear D gene. Trimming cost V 2 bases and J 9 bases, with 7 bases left between them. The CDR3 extends over 11 amino acids. Germline-derived CDR1 and CDR2 are KGHSH and LQKENI. Complete variable domain (other parts from reference TRBV18 and TRBJ2-5): NAGVMQNPRHLVRRRGQEARLRCSPMKGHSHVYWYRQLPEEGLKFMVYLQKENIIDESGMPKERFSAEFPKEGPSILRIQQVVRGDSAAYFCASSPDEAQYFGPGTRLLVL.

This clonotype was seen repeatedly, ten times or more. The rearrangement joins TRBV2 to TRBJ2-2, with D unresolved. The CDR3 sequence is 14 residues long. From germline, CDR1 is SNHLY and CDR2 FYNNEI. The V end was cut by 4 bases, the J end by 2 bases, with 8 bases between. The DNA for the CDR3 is TGTGCCAGCAGTGGTGACACCAACACCGGGGAGCTGTTTTTT. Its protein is CASSGDTNTGELFF.

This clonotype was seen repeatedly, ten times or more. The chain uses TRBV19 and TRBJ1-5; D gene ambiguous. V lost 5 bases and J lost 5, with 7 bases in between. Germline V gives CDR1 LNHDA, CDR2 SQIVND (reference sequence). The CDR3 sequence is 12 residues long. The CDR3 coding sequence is TGTGCCAGTAGTTTCCTCTATCAGCCCCAGCATTTT. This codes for CASSFLYQPQHF.

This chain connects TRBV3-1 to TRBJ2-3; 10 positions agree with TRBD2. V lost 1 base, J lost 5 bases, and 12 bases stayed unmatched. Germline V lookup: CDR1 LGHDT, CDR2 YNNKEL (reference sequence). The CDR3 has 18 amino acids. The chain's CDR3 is CASSQARLAGVAGDTQYF. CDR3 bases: TGTGCCAGCAGCCAAGCTCGGCTAGCGGGGGTGGCTGGAGATACGCAGTATTTT.

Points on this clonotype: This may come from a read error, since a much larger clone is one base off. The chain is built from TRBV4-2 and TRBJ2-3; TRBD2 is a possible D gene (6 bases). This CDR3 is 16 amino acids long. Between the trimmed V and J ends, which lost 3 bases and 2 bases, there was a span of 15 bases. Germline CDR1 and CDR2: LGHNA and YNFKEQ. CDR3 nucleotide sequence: TGTGCCAGCAGCCACTACCGGGAGAAGATCACAGATACGCAGTATTTT. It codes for CASSHYREKITDTQYF.

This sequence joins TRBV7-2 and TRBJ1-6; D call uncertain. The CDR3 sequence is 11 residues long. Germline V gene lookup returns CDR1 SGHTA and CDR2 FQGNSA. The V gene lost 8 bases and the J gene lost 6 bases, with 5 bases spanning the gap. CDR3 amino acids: CASGLNSPLHF. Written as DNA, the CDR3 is TGTGCCAGCGGGCTTAATTCACCCCTCCACTTT.

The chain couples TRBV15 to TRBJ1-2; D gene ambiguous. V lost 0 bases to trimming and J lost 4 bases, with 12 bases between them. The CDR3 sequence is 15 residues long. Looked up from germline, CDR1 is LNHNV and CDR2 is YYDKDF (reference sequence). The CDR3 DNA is TGTGCCACCAGCAGAGATCGTGGACCAGGCTATGGCTACACCTTC. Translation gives CATSRDRGPGYGYTF.

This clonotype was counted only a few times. The CDR3 loop is CASRDWDGGYTF. CDR3 bases: TGTGCCAGTCGAGACTGGGACGGTGGCTACACCTTC. This chain links TRBV19 with TRBJ1-2, with D maybe TRBD1 (5 bases). V was clipped by 8 bases and J by 7 bases, with 14 bases between them. Germline V gene lookup returns CDR1 LNHDA and CDR2 SQIVND (reference sequence). CDR3 length: 12 residues.

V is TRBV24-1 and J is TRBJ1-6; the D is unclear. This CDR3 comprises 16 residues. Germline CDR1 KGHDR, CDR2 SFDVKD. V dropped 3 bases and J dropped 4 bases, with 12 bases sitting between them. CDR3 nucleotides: TGTGCCACCAGTGATCCCCAGACGGGTTATAATTCACCCCTCCACTTT. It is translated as CATSDPQTGYNSPLHF.

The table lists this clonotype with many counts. DNA of the CDR3: TGCAGTGCAGAGACAGCCAGCGAAATCTACGAGCAGTACTTC. Translated, it gives CSAETASEIYEQYF. This chain joins TRBV20-1 and TRBJ2-7, with D perhaps matching TRBD1 (5 bases). The CDR3 loop spans 14 amino acids. The V end was cut by 6 bases, the J end by 3 bases, with 18 bases between. Germline loops: CDR1 DFQATT, CDR2 SNEGSKA (reference sequence).